This is a list of T cell receptor beta chains from one sample in a study of T cells in tumors after PD-1 blockade. Profiled with immunoSEQ multiplex PCR; TCRdb holds only in-frame clones, not every one. The top ten clones hold 20% to 25% of a sample with roughly 15,000 clones, over 75% of them seen once. The material was PBMCs, obtained after anti-PD-1 treatment. Every receptor here comes from a human donor with basal cell carcinoma. The CDR3 runs from the conserved cysteine through the conserved F or W. The order of the fields is D gene, V gene, clone size, J gene, CDR3 DNA, CDR3 protein. The D gene is left open where the match is weak. Part of the rows lack a size; the others show once, few, many or a class for expanded clones.

d_gene: TRBD2
v_gene: TRBV7-2
abundance: NA
j_gene: TRBJ2-3
CDR3nt: TGTGCCAGCAGCTTATACCCACCCGGGGGGGGCACAGATACGCAGTATTTT
CDR3aa: CASSLYPPGGGTDTQYF

d_gene: NA
v_gene: TRBV30
abundance: NA
j_gene: TRBJ2-7
CDR3nt: TGTGCCTGGAGTCCCCCGGACTACGAGCAGTACTTC
CDR3aa: CAWSPPDYEQYF

d_gene: NA
v_gene: TRBV3-1/TRBV3-2
abundance: NA
j_gene: TRBJ1-4
CDR3nt: TGTGCCAGCAGCCACGCGTGGGGGGGGACTAATGAAAAACTGTTTTTT
CDR3aa: CASSHAWGGTNEKLFF

d_gene: TRBD2
v_gene: TRBV24-1
abundance: NA
j_gene: TRBJ2-1
CDR3nt: TGTGCCACCAGTGATTCGGGACTAGCGGGAGGTAATGAGCAGTTCTTC
CDR3aa: CATSDSGLAGGNEQFF

d_gene: TRBD2
v_gene: TRBV11-3
abundance: NA
j_gene: TRBJ2-1
CDR3nt: TGTGCCAGCAGCCCCGGGACTAGCGGGAGTCATGAGCAGTTCTTC
CDR3aa: CASSPGTSGSHEQFF

d_gene: NA
v_gene: TRBV6-5
abundance: NA
j_gene: TRBJ2-5
CDR3nt: TGTGCCAGCAGTCCCAGCCACGGAATCCAAGAGACCCAGTACTTC
CDR3aa: CASSPSHGIQETQYF

d_gene: TRBD1
v_gene: TRBV10-1
abundance: NA
j_gene: TRBJ2-2
CDR3nt: TGCGCCAGCAGTGAGTCGGACAGGGACACCGGGGAGCTGTTTTTT
CDR3aa: CASSESDRDTGELFF

d_gene: NA
v_gene: TRBV5-1
abundance: NA
j_gene: TRBJ1-1
CDR3nt: TGCGCCAGCAGCTTGGGCGAGAACACTGAAGCTTTCTTT
CDR3aa: CASSLGENTEAFF

d_gene: TRBD2
v_gene: TRBV7-3
abundance: NA
j_gene: TRBJ2-7
CDR3nt: TGTGCCAGCAGCTACCCCCGGACTAGCGGGAGAAGGGTCTACGAGCAGTACTTC
CDR3aa: CASSYPRTSGRRVYEQYF

d_gene: NA
v_gene: TRBV5-5
abundance: once
j_gene: TRBJ2-7
CDR3nt: TGTGCCAGCAGTTACCGAGCGGGTATAAACTACGAGCAGTACTTC
CDR3aa: CASSYRAGINYEQYF

d_gene: NA
v_gene: TRBV9
abundance: NA
j_gene: TRBJ2-3
CDR3nt: TGTGCCAGCAGCAAGAGGGGCAGGGGTGGGACAGATACGCAGTATTTT
CDR3aa: CASSKRGRGGTDTQYF

d_gene: NA
v_gene: TRBV3-1/TRBV3-2
abundance: NA
j_gene: TRBJ1-2
CDR3nt: TGTGCCAGCAGCCAAGGAGGATGGGGGCCCGGCGGCTACACCTTC
CDR3aa: CASSQGGWGPGGYTF

d_gene: TRBD2
v_gene: TRBV6-2/TRBV6-3
abundance: NA
j_gene: TRBJ2-3
CDR3nt: TGTGCCAGCAGTCTTCGGACTAGCGGGGGGACTACAGATACGCAGTATTTT
CDR3aa: CASSLRTSGGTTDTQYF

d_gene: NA
v_gene: TRBV6-5
abundance: NA
j_gene: TRBJ1-1
CDR3nt: TGTGCCAGCAGCCACGGGAACACTGAAGCTTTCTTT
CDR3aa: CASSHGNTEAFF

d_gene: TRBD1
v_gene: TRBV28
abundance: NA
j_gene: TRBJ1-2
CDR3nt: TGTGCCAGCAGTTCCAGGAGGGGACAGTACTATGGCTACACCTTC
CDR3aa: CASSSRRGQYYGYTF

d_gene: NA
v_gene: TRBV10-2
abundance: NA
j_gene: TRBJ2-5
CDR3nt: TGCGCCAGCAGTCAGGGACCCCGGCAGACCCAGTACTTC
CDR3aa: CASSQGPRQTQYF

d_gene: NA
v_gene: TRBV9
abundance: NA
j_gene: TRBJ2-5
CDR3nt: TGTGCCAGCAGCGCCGGCAACAGAGGGGAGACCCAGTACTTC
CDR3aa: CASSAGNRGETQYF

d_gene: NA
v_gene: TRBV27
abundance: once
j_gene: TRBJ1-4
CDR3nt: TGTGCCAGCAGTTCCCGGGATTCAGGGGAAAAACTGTTTTTT
CDR3aa: CASSSRDSGEKLFF

d_gene: TRBD1
v_gene: TRBV7-3
abundance: NA
j_gene: TRBJ2-7
CDR3nt: TGTGCCAGCAGCCGGACAGGGGGCGCGACGCGGCAGTACTTC
CDR3aa: CASSRTGGATRQYF

d_gene: TRBD1
v_gene: TRBV5-5
abundance: NA
j_gene: TRBJ1-4
CDR3nt: TGTGCCAGCAGCAGCCCTGGGACAGCTAATGAAAAACTGTTTTTT
CDR3aa: CASSSPGTANEKLFF

d_gene: TRBD1
v_gene: TRBV28
abundance: NA
j_gene: TRBJ1-5
CDR3nt: TGTGCCAGCAAAAGACAGGGAGCAGAATATAGCAATCAGCCCCAGCATTTT
CDR3aa: CASKRQGAEYSNQPQHF

d_gene: NA
v_gene: TRBV4-3
abundance: NA
j_gene: TRBJ2-2
CDR3nt: TGCGCCAGCAGCCAAGACGGCCAGGGGAGTAACACCGGGGAGCTGTTTTTT
CDR3aa: CASSQDGQGSNTGELFF

d_gene: NA
v_gene: TRBV6-4
abundance: NA
j_gene: TRBJ2-1
CDR3nt: TGTGCCAGCAGTGACGGGGGTGCGGGCAATGAGCAGTTCTTC
CDR3aa: CASSDGGAGNEQFF

d_gene: TRBD1
v_gene: TRBV15
abundance: NA
j_gene: TRBJ2-6
CDR3nt: TGTGCCACCGGGACAGCCTCTGGGGCCAACGTCCTGACTTTC
CDR3aa: CATGTASGANVLTF

d_gene: NA
v_gene: TRBV6-5
abundance: NA
j_gene: TRBJ1-1
CDR3nt: TGTGCCAGCAGTTTCCCAATTTCTGAAGCTTTCTTT
CDR3aa: CASSFPISEAFF

d_gene: TRBD2
v_gene: TRBV12-3/TRBV12-4
abundance: few
j_gene: TRBJ2-1
CDR3nt: TGTGCCAGCATGCGCGGGAGGGTGTATGAGCAGTTCTTC
CDR3aa: CASMRGRVYEQFF

d_gene: NA
v_gene: TRBV2
abundance: NA
j_gene: TRBJ2-3
CDR3nt: TGTGCCAGCACCCCATGGGGGGGGCGGGCAGATACGCAGTATTTT
CDR3aa: CASTPWGGRADTQYF

d_gene: NA
v_gene: TRBV3-1/TRBV3-2
abundance: NA
j_gene: TRBJ1-6
CDR3nt: TGTGCCAGCAGCCCCATACGTTCCTTCCACCCTTCACCCCTCCACTTT
CDR3aa: CASSPIRSFHPSPLHF

d_gene: NA
v_gene: TRBV7-9
abundance: NA
j_gene: TRBJ2-3
CDR3nt: TGTGCCAGCAGCTTATACAGATCTAGCACAGATACGCAGTATTTT
CDR3aa: CASSLYRSSTDTQYF

d_gene: TRBD1
v_gene: TRBV18
abundance: NA
j_gene: TRBJ1-4
CDR3nt: TGTGCCAGCTCACCGCAGGACAGGGGGGAAAAACTGTTTTTT
CDR3aa: CASSPQDRGEKLFF

d_gene: TRBD1
v_gene: TRBV10-2
abundance: NA
j_gene: TRBJ1-4
CDR3nt: TGCGCCAGCAGTGACCCGGACAGGATAAAAGAAAAACTGTTTTTT
CDR3aa: CASSDPDRIKEKLFF

d_gene: TRBD1
v_gene: TRBV28
abundance: few
j_gene: TRBJ2-7
CDR3nt: TGTGCCAGCAGTTTCGTGGACAGGACCTACGAGCAGTACTTC
CDR3aa: CASSFVDRTYEQYF

d_gene: NA
v_gene: TRBV2
abundance: NA
j_gene: TRBJ2-7
CDR3nt: TGTGCCAGCCAGAGGGAGAGAGGTTACGAGCAGTACTTC
CDR3aa: CASQRERGYEQYF

d_gene: NA
v_gene: TRBV7-9
abundance: NA
j_gene: TRBJ2-2
CDR3nt: TGTGCCAGCAGCTTAGCAGCGAACACCGGGGAGCTGTTTTTT
CDR3aa: CASSLAANTGELFF

d_gene: TRBD1
v_gene: TRBV9
abundance: NA
j_gene: TRBJ1-3
CDR3nt: TGTGCCAGCAGCGAAGGACAGGTACCTGGAAACACCATATATTTT
CDR3aa: CASSEGQVPGNTIYF

d_gene: NA
v_gene: TRBV25-1
abundance: NA
j_gene: TRBJ2-7
CDR3nt: TGTGCCAGCAGTGAATACCGAGCAGGGTTTGCCTACGAGCAGTACTTC
CDR3aa: CASSEYRAGFAYEQYF

d_gene: NA
v_gene: TRBV7-9
abundance: NA
j_gene: TRBJ1-1
CDR3nt: TGTGCCAGCAGCTTAACTGCGGACACTGAAGCTTTCTTT
CDR3aa: CASSLTADTEAFF

d_gene: NA
v_gene: TRBV19
abundance: NA
j_gene: TRBJ2-3
CDR3nt: TGTGCCAGTAGTAGGGCGCCCCCAGATACGCAGTATTTT
CDR3aa: CASSRAPPDTQYF

d_gene: TRBD1
v_gene: TRBV4-1
abundance: few
j_gene: TRBJ1-2
CDR3nt: TGCGCCAGCAGCCAAACTCGGGACAGAATCTATGGCTACACCTTC
CDR3aa: CASSQTRDRIYGYTF

d_gene: NA
v_gene: TRBV29-1
abundance: NA
j_gene: TRBJ1-2
CDR3nt: NA
CDR3aa: CSVGGGTSTF

d_gene: NA
v_gene: TRBV4-2
abundance: medium-sized
j_gene: TRBJ2-7
CDR3nt: TGTGCCAGCAGCCAAGATCTCAGAAGGTACGAGCAGTACTTC
CDR3aa: CASSQDLRRYEQYF